Given below is one T cell receptor beta chain in context. Its antigen remains unknown. Time point described: cycle 4 day 1 (C4D1), after 6 weeks of nivolumab. Autologous stem cell transplantation was followed by relapse in every patient, and brentuximab vedotin exposure varied. The assay was immunoSEQ multiplex PCR, and TCRdb's table has in-frame clones only and misses some. The data show about 93,000 clones, approximately 78% seen once. The record originates from a study of PD-1 blockade in classical Hodgkin lymphoma. Study results and caveats: What drove the repertoire differences, possibly disease activity or prior therapy, has not been defined. CD4+ TCR diversity climbed significantly by C4D1, unlike CD8+ TCR diversity.

Germline CDR1 and CDR2: LNHDA and SQIVND (reference sequence). The length of the CDR3 is 16 residues. The junction had 5 bases not matched to a gene; V was cut back by 5 bases and J by 2 bases. This chain links TRBV19 with TRBJ2-2, with 10 positions matching TRBD2. The TCR originated in a human donor with classical Hodgkin lymphoma. The specimen comprised peripheral blood mononuclear cells (PBMCs), sampled before the fourth cycle of nivolumab. The CDR3: CASSFGLAENTGELFF. The CDR3 nucleotides read TGTGCCAGTAGTTTCGGACTAGCGGAAAACACCGGGGAGCTGTTTTTT.